The clone carrying this T cell receptor (beta chain) has just a few counts. What it binds is unknown. These data originate in a study of post-analysis software for immune sequencing data. Every TCR beta cDNA library bore unique molecular identifiers. Researchers reported roughly 0.5 million cDNA molecules coming from roughly 0.93 to 9.6 million T cells. TCRdb independently ran MiXCR on the PCR reads; one entry per CDR3 protein. This table holds about 770,000 distinct CDR3 sequences, just over 45% found once. Germline assignment: CDR1 LGHNA and CDR2 YNFKEQ. The CDR3 is 16 residues long. Losses at the gene ends were 2 bases for V and 4 bases for J; bases not matched to a gene: 10. General study results and limits: About 5 TRBV segments were significantly more frequent in patients than in controls. TRBV5-6, TRBV5-1 and TRBV20-1 were among these segments.

The chain joins TRBV4-2 to TRBJ1-2, with 7 bases that match TRBD1. Material for sequencing was blood. This TCR was recovered from a girl aged 10-17 years with multiple sclerosis. CDR3 region: CASSQPGTDRGYGYTF. The CDR3 region has the DNA TGTGCCAGCAGCCAACCCGGGACAGACCGAGGCTATGGCTACACCTTC.